What follows are 21 T cell receptor beta chains derived from one specimen sequenced in a study of CD8 T cells in ankylosing spondylitis. The antigens of these receptors remain unknown. In TCRdb, the 5' RACE reads were re-called with MiXCR into one record per CDR3 protein. The repertoire holds 130,000 or so distinct CDR3 sequences, with approximately 17% as singletons. Study-wide results and caveats: Seemingly distinctive of ankylosing spondylitis blood was a TCR beta motif formed by eight highly homologous variants.

Sample: blood, either unsorted or a sorted T cell fraction (not recorded which). These receptors all come from a male donor with ankylosing spondylitis.

This chain uses TRBV29-1 with TRBJ2-1; 16 positions match TRBD2. V shed 2 bases and J 4 bases; nucleotides not matched to a gene: 8. The CDR3 totals 18 residues. Germline CDR1 SQVTM, CDR2 ANQGSEA. The CDR3 here is CSVELGGTSGRVYNEQFF. The DNA for the CDR3 is TGCAGCGTTGAATTAGGGGGGACTAGCGGGAGGGTTTACAATGAGCAGTTCTTC.

This chain joins TRBV2 and TRBJ2-1, with TRBD2 matching over 11 bases. CDR1 is SNHLY, CDR2 FYNNEI, per germline. This CDR3 has 13 residues. The V segment lost 10 bases and the J segment 7 bases; nucleotides outside the gene matches: 6. CDR3 region: CAILGLAVNEQFF. CDR3 sequence (DNA): TGTGCCATCCTGGGACTAGCGGTGAATGAGCAGTTCTTC.

This clonotype was detected a few times. The chain combines TRBV19 with TRBJ2-2; a possible D gene is TRBD2 (5 bases). Germline assignment: CDR1 LNHDA and CDR2 SQIVND (reference sequence). The V end was cut by 6 bases, the J end by 5 bases, with 13 bases between. This CDR3 is 14 amino acids long. The CDR3 DNA is TGTGCCAGTAGCTACCGGGGATCTACCGGGGAGCTGTTTTTT. It is translated as CASSYRGSTGELFF.

This sequence joins TRBV4-3 and TRBJ2-1, with D tentatively TRBD2 (5 bases). This CDR3 comprises 14 residues. V was shortened by 1 base and J by 5 bases, with 9 bases between the two germline ends. Germline loops: CDR1 LGHNA, CDR2 YSLEER. In nucleotides, the CDR3 is TGCGCCAGCAGCCAAGTTGAGGGAAACAATGAGCAGTTCTTC. It yields the protein CASSQVEGNNEQFF.

CDR3 sequence (DNA): TGCGCCAGCAGCCAGGGACCTATGAACACTGAAGCTTTCTTT. It translates to CASSQGPMNTEAFF. The chain recombines TRBV4-1 with TRBJ1-1, with D possibly TRBD1 on 5 matching bases. Trimming took 3 bases from V and 0 from J, leaving 8 bases between them. The germline gives CDR1 MGHRA, CDR2 YSYEKL. The CDR3 covers 14 residues.

V gene TRBV20-1 combines with J gene TRBJ2-7; maybe TRBD1 (6 bases). This CDR3 has 14 amino acids. Germline CDR1 is DFQATT and CDR2 is SNEGSKA (reference sequence). Trimming cost V 0 bases and J 4 bases, with 13 bases left between them. The CDR3 here is CSARDGAGAYEQYF. DNA for the CDR3: TGCAGTGCTAGAGATGGGGCAGGGGCATACGAGCAGTACTTC.

This chain connects TRBV6-5 to TRBJ2-1; D possibly corresponds to TRBD1 (5 bases). This CDR3 comprises 14 residues. V lost 0 bases and J lost 5, with 8 bases in between. In germline, CDR1 is MNHEY, CDR2 SVGAGI. The CDR3: CASSYSSTDNEQFF. The CDR3 region has the DNA TGTGCCAGCAGTTACTCATCGACAGACAATGAGCAGTTCTTC.

The chain employs TRBV7-3 and TRBJ2-2; weak D call: TRBD2 (5 bases). Germline CDR1 and CDR2: SGHTA and FQGTGA. The CDR3 is 16 residues long. The V end was cut by 2 bases, the J end by 4 bases, with 14 bases between. The DNA of the CDR3 is TGTGCCAGCAGCTTATGGGAGCCGGGATCCACCGGGGAGCTGTTTTTT. Amino acids: CASSLWEPGSTGELFF.

This clonotype was detected only a few times. The rearrangement uses TRBV27 and TRBJ2-7, with D perhaps matching TRBD1 (5 bases). Germline V gene data show CDR1 as MNHEY and CDR2 as SMNVEV (reference sequence). The V gene lost 5 bases and the J gene lost 1 base, with 9 bases spanning the gap. This CDR3 has 13 amino acids. The CDR3 protein is CASSQSGSYEQYF. Written as DNA, the CDR3 is TGTGCCAGCAGTCAGTCAGGGTCCTACGAGCAGTACTTC.

A few counts support this clonotype. The chain recombines TRBV27 with TRBJ2-3; D is possibly TRBD2 (7 bases). Germline V gene data show CDR1 as MNHEY and CDR2 as SMNVEV (reference sequence). Between the trimmed V and J ends, which lost 7 bases and 2 bases, there was a span of 13 bases. The CDR3 has 14 amino acids. The CDR3 loop is CASKRGGYTDTQYF. The CDR3 nucleotides are TGTGCCAGCAAAAGGGGGGGATACACAGATACGCAGTATTTT.

This clonotype was seen at least ten times. This rearrangement joins TRBV7-3 to TRBJ1-4; 8 positions match TRBD1. The V segment lost 2 bases and the J segment 3 bases; nucleotides outside the gene matches: 26. CDR1 is SGHTA and CDR2 is FQGTGA in the germline V gene. CDR3 length equals 23 residues. CDR3 protein: CASSLCPWTGKTVGFCANEKLFF. For the CDR3, the DNA is TGTGCCAGCAGCTTATGCCCGTGGACAGGGAAAACTGTTGGGTTTTGTGCTAATGAAAAACTGTTTTTT. The full variable domain, completed using reference TRBV7-3 and TRBJ1-4, is GAGVSQTPSNKVTEKGKYVELRCDPISGHTALYWYRQSLGQGPEFLIYFQGTGAADDSGLPNDRFFAVRPEGSVSTLKIQRTERGDSAVYLCASSLCPWTGKTVGFCANEKLFFGSGTQLSVL.

The chain recombines TRBV12-3 or TRBV12-4 with TRBJ1-2, with unresolved D. V was pared by 2 bases and J by 5 bases, with 15 bases between. The CDR3 has 15 residues. The CDR3 nucleotides read TGTGCCAGCAGTTTATGGGTTGGCATTAGGTATGGCTACACCTTC. Protein: CASSLWVGIRYGYTF.

The chain employs TRBV20-1 and TRBJ2-7; D is unclear. The CDR3 sequence is 13 residues long. CDR1 and CDR2 from the germline V gene are DFQATT and SNEGSKA (reference sequence). The DNA for the CDR3 is TGCTCCCAACCTGGATCGAGCTCCTACGAGCAGTACTTC. Amino acid sequence: CSQPGSSSYEQYF.

This chain joins TRBV27 and TRBJ1-6; D gene uncertain. Germline V CDR1 and CDR2: MNHEY, SMNVEV (reference sequence). This CDR3 contains 16 residues. The germline V and J ends were trimmed by 0 bases and 9 bases, with 15 bases remaining between them. CDR3 bases: TGTGCCAGCAGTTTATCGGCAGGCTGGAATAGTTCACCCCTCCACTTT. This translates into CASSLSAGWNSSPLHF.

The sample holds a few counts of this clonotype. The CDR3 DNA reads as TGCGCCAGCAGCCTCGAGGGGAATAATTCACCCCTCCACTTT. Its translation is CASSLEGNNSPLHF. V gene TRBV5-1 combines with J gene TRBJ1-6, with D possibly matching TRBD1 (5 bases). This CDR3 contains 14 residues. CDR1 and CDR2 (germline): SGHRS, YFSETQ. V lost 4 bases and J lost 5, with 10 bases in between.

The chain carries TRBV2 and TRBJ1-1; D ambiguous. Germline CDR1 reads SNHLY; CDR2 reads FYNNEI. CDR3 length: 15 residues. Trimming took off 7 bases at V and 0 bases at J, with 15 bases between the two ends. CDR3 loop: CASNEAYGLNTEAFF. DNA for the CDR3: TGTGCCAGCAATGAGGCTTACGGGCTGAACACTGAAGCTTTCTTT.

This clonotype came up a few times. This chain's CDR3 is CASSAATGDFYNEQFF. DNA for the CDR3: TGTGCCAGTAGTGCCGCCACGGGAGATTTCTACAATGAGCAGTTCTTC. The chain couples TRBV19 to TRBJ2-1; maybe TRBD2 (6 bases). Germline CDR1 and CDR2: LNHDA and SQIVND (reference sequence). The CDR3 extends over 16 amino acids. Trimming took 5 bases from V and 3 from J, leaving 17 bases between them.

In this sample, this clonotype turned up once. This sequence joins TRBV7-9 and TRBJ2-2; TRBD1 aligns across 11 bases. This CDR3 comprises 17 residues. Trimming cost V 2 bases and J 4 bases; bases outside gene matches: 6. CDR1 and CDR2 from the germline V gene are SEHNR and FQNEAQ (reference sequence). CDR3 loop: CASSLQDRGPITGELFF. In DNA form, the CDR3 reads TGTGCCAGCAGCTTACAGGACAGGGGGCCCATCACCGGGGAGCTGTTTTTT.

The chain carries TRBV10-3 and TRBJ1-1; D call uncertain. V lost 7 bases, J lost 4 bases, and 7 bases lay in between. Germline values: CDR1 ENHRY, CDR2 SYGVKD. CDR3 length equals 11 residues. The CDR3 region has the DNA TGTGCCATCAATAGAGGCACTGAAGCTTTCTTT. This translates into CAINRGTEAFF.

This clonotype has a count of ten or more. This chain links TRBV9 with TRBJ2-3; 7 nucleotides align to TRBD1. In germline, CDR1 is SGDLS, CDR2 YYNGEE. V was pared by 3 bases and J by 5 bases, with 0 bases of the junction left unmatched. This CDR3 comprises 12 residues. The CDR3 coding sequence is TGTGCCAGCAGCGCAGGGGGAGATACGCAGTATTTT. It codes for CASSAGGDTQYF.

This chain links TRBV21-1 with TRBJ2-2; the table's D call, TRBD1, was not checked against the DNA. TRBV21-1 represents a pseudogene. This CDR3 contains 15 residues. This CDR3 is CASSKFRQGPWELFF. In DNA, the CDR3 is TGTGCCAGCAGCAAATTTAGACAGGGGCCCTGGGAGCTGTTTTTT.